Listed here is a single TCR beta chain. This sample stems from a study of blood T cell repertoires in COVID-19. Looking at the study overall: T cells, B-cell-depleted T cells, or PBMCs provided the cDNA or gDNA that served as material.

In the study's own analysis: Scientists estimated how many nucleated cells there were by amplifying reference gene primers. Measured with immunoSEQ multiplex PCR; TCRdb has only the in-frame clones, and not every one. V and J calls and clone size are as listed in that table; D and trimming were resolved from the DNA. The profile shows approximately 200,000 clones, more than 75% of them singletons. This CDR3 is 13 amino acids long. V lost 6 bases, J lost 5 bases, and 11 bases lay in between. Adults between roughly 18 and 95 years of age took part from 20 to 25 US areas. Recovered status in Cohort 3 required two negative PCRs, clearance, or symptom resolution.

The V gene is TRBV12-3 or TRBV12-4, the J gene TRBJ2-1; tentative D call: TRBD2 (6 bases). This sequence originates from a woman aged 30 to 39 who had recovered from COVID-19. Material for sequencing was PBMCs or T cells enriched from blood (not recorded which). The DNA of the CDR3 is TGTGCCAGCAGCTATAGCGGAAACAATGAGCAGTTCTTC. It encodes CASSYSGNNEQFF.